This TCR beta chain is from a study of radiotherapy plus CTLA-4 blockade in lung cancer. Study overall: Objective responses occurred in around 18% of patients; around 31% had disease control. Findings of the study overall: Early blood T cell clone changes and increased post-radiation serum interferon-beta were reportedly the strongest response predictors.

There are 13 residues in the CDR3. CDR1 and CDR2 from the germline V gene are WNHNN and SYGVQD (reference sequence). J was trimmed by 5 bases and V by 8 bases; bases with no gene match: 8. Concerning this clone: Its antigen is still unknown.

Using immunoSEQ multiplex PCR, the repertoire was profiled, and TCRdb retains in-frame clones only, with some absent. There are tens of thousands of clones in the sample; approximately 79% occur only once, and around 7.7% lies in the top ten. This TCR derives from a human donor with non-small cell lung cancer who had stable disease on radiotherapy plus ipilimumab. This chain links TRBV10-1 with TRBJ2-7, with TRBD1 matching 8 bases. Sample: peripheral blood, taken from a patient treated with radiotherapy plus ipilimumab. CDR3 in DNA: TGCGCCAGCGGTGGACAGGGTGGCAACGAGCAGTACTTC. Amino acid sequence: CASGGQGGNEQYF.